A selection of T cell receptor beta chains follows, all from one sample in a study of blood T cells in healthy people across ages. TCRdb ran MiXCR on the 5' RACE reads and lists one entry per CDR3 protein. The sample includes under 1,000,000 distinct CDR3 sequences, about 47% of them seen just once. Sequenced: blood. Receptors originate from a man older than 75 in good health. Each CDR3 is given with its conserved first and last residue. A D gene is named only where the DNA matches it firmly. Not all rows give a size; the values are once, few, many and, for expanded clones, a class.

many,-,TRBV29-1,TRBJ1-6,CSVQPAGNSPLHF,TGCAGCGTTCAGCCAGCGGGCAATTCACCCCTCCACTTT
-,TRBD2,TRBV4-2,TRBJ2-6,CASSPLGSGSSGANVLTF,TGTGCCAGCAGCCCGTTGGGTAGCGGGAGTTCTGGGGCCAACGTCCTGACTTTC
-,TRBD2,TRBV20-1,TRBJ2-7,CSARDIASGLSYEQYF,TGCAGTGCTAGAGATATAGCTAGCGGCCTTTCCTACGAGCAGTACTTC
-,-,TRBV5-1,TRBJ1-1,CASKAPGVNTEAFF,TGCGCTAGCAAAGCCCCAGGGGTGAACACTGAAGCTTTCTTT
-,-,TRBV11-3,TRBJ1-6,CASSLGTEYSPLHF,TGTGCCAGCAGCTTAGGAACAGAGTATTCACCCCTCCACTTT
-,-,TRBV5-1,TRBJ2-3,CASSGLPGASTDTQYF,TGCGCCAGCAGCGGACTCCCCGGAGCCTCCACAGATACGCAGTATTTT
-,-,TRBV6-2/TRBV6-3,TRBJ2-1,CASSYRGNSYNEQFF,TGTGCCAGCAGTTACAGAGGAAACTCCTACAATGAGCAGTTCTTC
-,TRBD2,TRBV7-9,TRBJ2-1,CASSSETSGRPKGQFF,TGTGCCAGCAGCTCCGAGACTAGCGGGAGGCCCAAGGGGCAGTTCTTC
-,-,TRBV27,TRBJ2-7,CASSPGCPAEQYF,TGTGCCAGCAGTCCCGGGTGCCCCGCTGAGCAGTACTTC
-,-,TRBV20-1,TRBJ2-6,CGAREGSGANVLTF,TGCGGTGCTAGAGAGGGTTCTGGGGCCAACGTCCTGACTTTC
few,-,TRBV6-5,TRBJ2-3,CASRYSGSTDTQYF,TGTGCCAGCAGGTACAGCGGGAGCACAGATACGCAGTATTTT
-,TRBD1,TRBV29-1,TRBJ2-3,CSVTGTGPDTQYF,TGCAGCGTCACCGGGACAGGCCCAGATACGCAGTATTTT
-,TRBD2,TRBV29-1,TRBJ2-3,CSLRGGVGDTQYF,TGCAGCCTTAGGGGAGGGGTCGGAGATACGCAGTATTTT
-,TRBD2,TRBV2,TRBJ2-1,CASKLVAGTGEQFF,TGTGCCAGCAAATTAGTAGCGGGGACGGGTGAGCAGTTCTTC
-,-,TRBV3-1,TRBJ1-1,CASSQDGQLNTEAFF,TGTGCCAGCAGCCAAGATGGGCAGCTGAACACTGAAGCTTTCTTT
many,-,TRBV29-1,TRBJ2-7,CSVGTDYEQYF,TGCAGCGTTGGGACAGATTACGAGCAGTACTTC
-,-,TRBV20-1,TRBJ2-3,CKASGSGGDTQYF,TGCAAAGCTTCAGGCTCCGGTGGGGATACGCAGTATTTT
-,TRBD2,TRBV7-3,TRBJ2-3,CASSQREGFTDTQYF,TGTGCCAGCAGTCAGAGGGAGGGCTTCACAGATACGCAGTATTTT
once,-,TRBV3-1,TRBJ2-7,CASSRLPAGPQTFTYEQYF,TGTGCCAGCAGCCGCCTCCCGGCAGGGCCCCAAACTTTCACCTACGAGCAGTACTTC
-,-,TRBV27,TRBJ1-5,CASSMGRRNNQPQHF,TGTGCCAGCAGTATGGGAAGAAGAAACAATCAGCCCCAGCATTTT
-,TRBD2,TRBV12-3/TRBV12-4,TRBJ2-1,CASSAPSGTFAEQFF,TGTGCCAGCAGTGCTCCTAGCGGGACGTTCGCTGAGCAGTTCTTC
-,-,TRBV6-5,TRBJ2-3,CASSYSPRGTVSTDTQYF,TGTGCCAGCAGTTACTCCCCGCGGGGGACAGTTAGCACAGATACGCAGTATTTT
-,TRBD2,TRBV28,TRBJ2-1,CASSLGPGEGEQFF,TGTGCCAGCAGTTTGGGACCCGGGGAGGGTGAGCAGTTCTTC
few,TRBD1,TRBV11-3,TRBJ2-2,CASSPRSTGEIGTGELFF,TGTGCCAGCAGCCCAAGATCGACAGGGGAGATAGGCACCGGGGAGCTGTTTTTT
-,TRBD2,TRBV9,TRBJ2-7,CASSVISETSGPISYEQYF,TGTGCCAGCAGCGTTATCTCGGAGACTAGCGGGCCAATCTCCTACGAGCAGTACTTC
-,-,TRBV10-3,TRBJ1-2,CAISESLSNYGYTF,TGTGCCATCAGTGAGTCCCTGAGTAACTATGGCTACACCTTC
-,TRBD2,TRBV6-2/TRBV6-3,TRBJ2-7,CASTKLAGGAYEQYF,TGTGCCAGCACCAAACTAGCGGGAGGCGCCTACGAGCAGTACTTC
many,-,TRBV9,TRBJ2-6,CASTVGVSGANVLTF,TGTGCCAGCACCGTGGGGGTTTCTGGGGCCAACGTCCTGACTTTC